This T cell receptor (beta chain) was recovered during a study of cytomegalovirus exposure and HLA in healthy donors. Whole-study results and caveats: In a later analysis, a genetic analysis reported fewer productive-TCR N-insertions in an Asian-associated ancestry cluster than the cohort average.

Germline lookup yields CDR1 MNHEY and CDR2 SVGAGI. This CDR3 contains 12 residues. J gave up 13 bases and V 0 bases, and 2 bases lay outside the gene matches. For this clone: What it recognizes is unknown.

Use of 60 Vbeta and 13 Jbeta primers characterized the PCR. Data came from immunoSEQ multiplex PCR; TCRdb stores just in-frame clones and leaves some out. The sample lists about 150,000 clones, around four fifths occurring once. This rearrangement joins TRBV6-5 to TRBJ2-1, with 8 bases aligning to TRBD2. Sample: PBMCs. The receptor comes from a woman younger than 30 in good health and CMV-seronegative. This chain's CDR3 is CASSYSAGGQFF. CDR3 DNA sequence: TGTGCCAGCAGTTACTCGGCGGGGGGACAGTTCTTC.